This T cell receptor beta chain originates from a study of brain T cells in children with intractable seizures. Study findings and constraints: Pre- and post-surgery blood differed in depth, so pre-surgery absences may be undersampling.

The germline CDR1 and CDR2 sequences are LNHDA and SQIVND (reference sequence). The CDR3 length is 14 residues. Trimming removed 5 bases from V and 3 bases from J; junction bases left unmatched: 4. TCRdb keeps only in-frame clones here, not all; method: immunoSEQ multiplex PCR. The top ten clones hold 3.8% of a sample with under 150,000 clones, around 94% of them seen once. Only a few counts were recorded for this clone. The antigen is unknown. The receptor comes from a boy younger than two with hemimegalencephaly and intractable seizures. The chain uses TRBV19 and TRBJ1-5; the match to TRBD1 covers 7 bases. Here the sequenced sample was peripheral blood, taken at surgery. The CDR3 sequence: CASSLDRSNQPQHF. The CDR3 DNA is TGTGCCAGTAGTCTGGACAGGTCCAATCAGCCCCAGCATTTT.